Shown below are 5 T cell receptor beta chains from a single sample sequenced in a study of T cells in localized non-small cell lung cancer. Clones were read by immunoSEQ multiplex PCR, and TCRdb kept only the in-frame ones, dropping some. Among 35,000 to 45,000 clones listed, roughly 77% were seen once. The specimen was PBMCs, collected before any cancer treatment. The receptor source for this set is a woman aged 40-69 years with stage II squamous cell lung carcinoma.

V gene TRBV7-8 combines with J gene TRBJ1-6, with 7 bases that match TRBD1. Trimming took 1 base from V and 9 from J; bases not matched to a gene: 0. The CDR3 covers 13 residues. Germline assignment: CDR1 SGHVS and CDR2 FQNEAQ. The CDR3 DNA reads as TGTGCCAGCAGCTTAGGGACAGGTTCACCCCTCCACTTT. This encodes CASSLGTGSPLHF.

The J gene is TRBJ1-1, the V gene TRBV9; D is undetermined. The CDR3 length is 15 residues. From germline, CDR1 is SGDLS and CDR2 YYNGEE. The V end was cut by 0 bases, the J end by 1 base, with 10 bases between. The CDR3 bases are TGTGCCAGCAGCGTAGGAATAGATTGGAACACTGAAGCTTTCTTT. Amino acids: CASSVGIDWNTEAFF.

CDR3 loop: CASRKGDGAQDTQYF. CDR3 in DNA: TGTGCCAGCAGGAAAGGGGACGGTGCACAAGATACGCAGTATTTT. The V gene is TRBV2, the J gene TRBJ2-3; the D gene could be TRBD1 or TRBD2 (5 bases each). Trimming cost V 6 bases and J 5 bases, with 18 bases left between them. Germline CDR1 is SNHLY and CDR2 is FYNNEI. The CDR3 loop spans 15 amino acids.

The V gene is TRBV7-9, the J gene TRBJ1-1, with D unresolved. The CDR3 spans 11 residues. The germline V gene encodes CDR1 SEHNR and CDR2 FQNEAQ (reference sequence). Trimming took off 4 bases at V and 4 bases at J, with 4 bases between the two ends. The CDR3 DNA reads TGTGCCAGCAGCTCCCCCACTGAAGCTTTCTTT. It specifies CASSSPTEAFF.

The chain is built from TRBV5-7 and TRBJ1-1; D unclear. TRBV5-7 belongs to the ORF category, with a function that is uncertain. Trimming stripped 1 base from V and 3 bases from J, with 19 bases between. The CDR3 has 17 amino acids. The CDR3 here is CASSLRRVWSEDTEAFF. In DNA, the CDR3 is TGTGCCAGCAGCTTGCGGAGGGTATGGTCCGAAGACACTGAAGCTTTCTTT.